Below, 19 T cell receptor beta chains from the same sample are listed, as sequenced in a study of blood T cell repertoires in COVID-19. Some clones are missing from TCRdb's copy, which holds only in-frame ones; the method was immunoSEQ multiplex PCR. Of about 140,000 clones listed, over 70% are singletons. The sequencing sample was made of PBMCs or T cells enriched from blood (not recorded which). The origin of the receptors is a man aged 45-60 years in a cohort exposed to, infected with or recovered from COVID-19 (not recorded which).

This chain uses TRBV6-4 with TRBJ1-2; 8 nucleotides align to TRBD1. V lost 7 bases, J lost 7 bases, and 8 bases stayed unmatched. The CDR3 sequence is 13 residues long. Germline V CDR1 and CDR2: MRHNA, SNTAGT. Written as DNA, the CDR3 is TGTGCCAGCACCTTGACAGGGGAGGGTGGCTACACCTTC. As protein: CASTLTGEGGYTF.

This chain links TRBV7-2 with TRBJ2-1; TRBD2 matches 7 bases. The CDR3 contains 13 residues. The V segment lost 0 bases and the J segment 10 bases; nucleotides outside the gene matches: 3. The germline CDR1 and CDR2 sequences are SGHTA and FQGNSA. The CDR3 coding sequence is TGTGCCAGCAGCTTAGCCACTAGCGTAGAGCAGTTCTTC. Its protein is CASSLATSVEQFF. The full variable domain, with the rest looked up from reference TRBV7-2 and TRBJ2-1, is GAGVSQSPSNKVTEKGKDVELRCDPISGHTALYWYRQSLGQGLEFLIYFQGNSAPDKSGLPSDRFSAERTGGSVSTLTIQRTQQEDSAVYLCASSLATSVEQFFGPGTRLTVL.

The chain employs TRBV6-2 or TRBV6-3 and TRBJ2-5; 8 bases map to TRBD2. Germline assignment: CDR1 MNHEY and CDR2 SVGEGT. V was pared by 2 bases and J by 7 bases, with 6 bases of the junction left unmatched. CDR3 size: 14 residues. The DNA of the CDR3 is TGTGCCAGCAGTTACAGCGGGGGTGGGGTGACCCAGTACTTC. Amino acids: CASSYSGGGVTQYF.

The chain recombines TRBV5-1 with TRBJ2-5; TRBD2 aligns across 13 bases. The CDR3 spans 16 residues. The V gene end was trimmed by 5 bases and the J gene end by 5 bases; junction bases not matched to a gene: 9. The V gene's germline CDR1 is SGHRS and CDR2 YFSETQ. CDR3 coding DNA: TGCGCCAGCAGATCCGGGACTAGCGGGGTCGTTGAGACCCAGTACTTC. Protein sequence: CASRSGTSGVVETQYF.

The chain carries TRBV29-1 and TRBJ1-1, with a weak D call TRBD1 (5 bases). The CDR3 runs to 11 residues. V shed 3 bases and J shed 10 bases, with 12 bases lying between them. CDR1 and CDR2 (germline): SQVTM, ANQGSEA. The CDR3 spells CSVDGLGGAFF. As DNA, the CDR3 is TGCAGCGTTGATGGACTGGGGGGAGCTTTCTTT.

The chain carries TRBV19 and TRBJ1-2, with D possibly TRBD1 on 6 matching bases. The CDR3 totals 16 residues. Germline loops: CDR1 LNHDA, CDR2 SQIVND (reference sequence). The ends were cut back, 0 bases at V and 2 bases at J, with 13 bases in the middle. For the CDR3, the DNA is TGTGCCAGTAGTATAGATTATGGACAGTCGAACTATGGCTACACCTTC. This codes for CASSIDYGQSNYGYTF.

The rearrangement joins TRBV27 to TRBJ1-2; TRBD1 matches at 11 bases. Looked up from germline, CDR1 is MNHEY and CDR2 is SMNVEV (reference sequence). V shed 5 bases, J shed 4 bases, and the junction held 3 bases outside the gene matches. CDR3 size: 14 residues. The CDR3 reads CASSGDRGIYGYTF. The CDR3 DNA sequence: TGTGCCAGCAGTGGGGACAGGGGGATCTATGGCTACACCTTC.

This rearrangement joins TRBV6-5 to TRBJ1-1; D unresolved. From germline, CDR1 is MNHEY and CDR2 SVGAGI. Trimming removed 2 bases at V and 5 bases at J, with 15 bases between. The CDR3 is 15 amino acids. The CDR3 is CASSYTRHGFTEAFF. CDR3 nucleotide sequence: TGTGCCAGCAGTTACACGCGACACGGATTTACTGAAGCTTTCTTT.

The chain uses TRBV5-5 and TRBJ1-5; 7 nucleotides match TRBD1. Trimming cost V 0 bases and J 7 bases; bases outside gene matches: 4. CDR1 SGHKS and CDR2 YYEKEE come from the germline V gene (reference sequence). The length of the CDR3 is 14 residues. The CDR3 spells CASSLVTGDQPQHF. Here the CDR3 DNA reads TGTGCCAGCAGCTTGGTCACAGGGGACCAGCCCCAGCATTTT.

This clone was detected only once. The chain carries TRBV30 and TRBJ2-5; TRBD2 aligns across 8 bases. The CDR3 contains 15 residues. Per germline, CDR1 GTSNPN and CDR2 SVGIG (reference sequence). V trimming: 0 bases; J trimming: 1 base; junction bases outside the gene matches: 4. The CDR3 nucleotides are TGTGCCTGGAGTGTACAGCGGGGGTCCCAAGAGACCCAGTACTTC. Translating it yields CAWSVQRGSQETQYF.

V and J are TRBV9 and TRBJ2-1; 12 bases are shared with TRBD1. This CDR3 region has 16 residues. Germline lookup yields CDR1 SGDLS and CDR2 YYNGEE. J lost 6 bases, V lost 0 bases, and 4 bases had no gene match. CDR3 sequence reads: CASSVEGQGARNEQFF. The DNA of the CDR3 is TGTGCCAGCAGCGTAGAGGGACAGGGGGCGCGCAATGAGCAGTTCTTC.

The chain has TRBV7-9 and TRBJ1-2; possibly TRBD1 for D (6 bases). Trimming took off 1 base at V and 0 bases at J, with 9 bases between the two ends. Looked up from germline, CDR1 is SEHNR and CDR2 is FQNEAQ (reference sequence). The CDR3 covers 15 residues. CDR3 residues: CASSLEGVTNYGYTF. The CDR3 region has the DNA TGTGCCAGCAGCTTAGAGGGGGTTACTAACTATGGCTACACCTTC.

This rearrangement joins TRBV6-6 to TRBJ2-1; D may be TRBD1 (6 bases). V lost 6 bases to trimming and J lost 7 bases, with 16 bases between them. Germline values: CDR1 MNHNY, CDR2 SVGAGI (reference sequence). This CDR3 is built from 14 residues. The CDR3 DNA reads as TGTGCCAGCAGCCCTAAGGACAGACCGAATGAGCAGTTCTTC. Protein sequence: CASSPKDRPNEQFF.

J is TRBJ1-2 and V is TRBV6-5, with 8 nucleotides matching TRBD1. The CDR3 extends over 14 amino acids. The V and J ends lost 8 bases and 4 bases, in that order; junction bases with no gene match: 9. Germline CDR1 and CDR2: MNHEY and SVGAGI. Written as DNA, the CDR3 is TGTGCCAGCCTCCTGGACAGGGTGGCCTATGGCTACACCTTC. Protein sequence: CASLLDRVAYGYTF.

This clone was counted at least ten times. This chain uses TRBV6-2 or TRBV6-3 with TRBJ2-2, with a tentative D call TRBD1 (6 bases). The CDR3 consists of 15 residues. The V gene's germline CDR1 is MNHEY and CDR2 SVGEGT. The V end lost 1 base, the J end lost 4 bases, and 10 bases lay between the germline ends. The CDR3, as DNA: TGTGCCAGCAGTTACTGGGGGACAACCACCGGGGAGCTGTTTTTT. Translating gives CASSYWGTTTGELFF.

This clone was seen a single time. The chain carries TRBV5-1 and TRBJ2-7; 11 nucleotides line up with TRBD2. The J segment lost 2 bases and the V segment lost 4 bases, leaving 5 bases of the junction unmatched. The V gene's germline CDR1 is SGHRS and CDR2 YFSETQ. The CDR3 spans 15 residues. CDR3 nucleotide sequence: TGCGCCAGCAGCCTGGGGACTAGCGGAGCCTACGAGCAGTACTTC. This sequence encodes CASSLGTSGAYEQYF. Variable domain in full (rest from reference TRBV5-1 and TRBJ2-7): KAGVTQTPRYLIKTRGQQVTLSCSPISGHRSVSWYQQTPGQGLQFLFEYFSETQRNKGNFPGRFSGRQFSNSRSEMNVSTLELGDSALYLCASSLGTSGAYEQYFGPGTRLTVT.

This chain uses TRBV28 with TRBJ1-1; D ambiguous. The germline V gene has CDR1 MDHEN and CDR2 SYDVKM. The CDR3 covers 15 residues. With 2 bases removed from V and 1 base from J, the gap between germline ends came to 11 bases. The CDR3 bases are TGTGCCAGCAGTTTACCTGACTATCAGAACACTGAAGCTTTCTTT. Translating it yields CASSLPDYQNTEAFF.

The chain is built from TRBV4-2 and TRBJ1-1, with a tentative D call TRBD1 (6 bases). V lost 1 base, J lost 4 bases, and 10 bases lay in between. Germline assignment: CDR1 LGHNA and CDR2 YNFKEQ. The CDR3 runs to 14 residues. The DNA for the CDR3 is TGTGCCAGCAGCCAAGCCACAGGGTCCACTGAAGCTTTCTTT. This gives the protein CASSQATGSTEAFF.

The chain employs TRBV11-2 and TRBJ2-5, with 9 bases identical to TRBD2. This CDR3 region has 14 residues. With V trimmed by 4 bases and J by 4 bases, 4 bases remained unmatched. Germline V lookup: CDR1 SGHAT, CDR2 FQNNGV. The CDR3, as DNA: TGTGCCAGCAGCTCGCTAGCGGGGCGAGAGACCCAGTACTTC. Protein product: CASSSLAGRETQYF.